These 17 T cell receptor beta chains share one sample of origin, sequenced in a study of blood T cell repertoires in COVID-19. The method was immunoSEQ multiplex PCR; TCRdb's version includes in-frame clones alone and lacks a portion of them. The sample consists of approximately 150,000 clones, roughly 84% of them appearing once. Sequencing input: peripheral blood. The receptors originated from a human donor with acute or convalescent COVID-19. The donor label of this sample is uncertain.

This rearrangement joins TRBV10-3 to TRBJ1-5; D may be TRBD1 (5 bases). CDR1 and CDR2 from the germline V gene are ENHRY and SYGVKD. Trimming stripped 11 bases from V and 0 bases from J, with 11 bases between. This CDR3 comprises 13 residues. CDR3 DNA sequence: TGTGCCGCCAGGGATTATAGCAATCAGCCCCAGCATTTT. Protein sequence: CAARDYSNQPQHF.

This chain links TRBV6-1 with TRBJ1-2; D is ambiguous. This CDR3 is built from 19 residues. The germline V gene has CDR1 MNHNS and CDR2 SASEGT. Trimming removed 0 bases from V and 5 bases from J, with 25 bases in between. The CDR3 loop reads CASSEAGRGRVLVRYGYTF. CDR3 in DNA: TGTGCCAGCAGTGAAGCCGGGCGAGGGAGGGTTCTGGTTAGGTATGGCTACACCTTC.

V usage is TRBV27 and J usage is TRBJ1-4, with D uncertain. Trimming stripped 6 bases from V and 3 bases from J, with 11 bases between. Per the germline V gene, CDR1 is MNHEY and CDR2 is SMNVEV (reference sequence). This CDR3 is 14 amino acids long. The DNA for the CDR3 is TGTGCCAGCAGGGTCGGGATAGCTAATGAAAAACTGTTTTTT. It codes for CASRVGIANEKLFF.

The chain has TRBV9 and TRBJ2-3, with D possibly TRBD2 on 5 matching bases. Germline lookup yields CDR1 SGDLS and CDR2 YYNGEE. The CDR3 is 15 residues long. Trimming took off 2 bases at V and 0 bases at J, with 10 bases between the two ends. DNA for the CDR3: TGTGCCAGCAGCGTCCTGCGGGTGAGCACAGATACGCAGTATTTT. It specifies CASSVLRVSTDTQYF. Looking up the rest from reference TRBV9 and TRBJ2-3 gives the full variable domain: DSGVTQTPKHLITATGQRVTLRCSPRSGDLSVYWYQQSLDQGLQFLIQYYNGEERAKGNILERFSAQQFPDLHSELNLSSLELGDSALYFCASSVLRVSTDTQYFGPGTRLTVL.

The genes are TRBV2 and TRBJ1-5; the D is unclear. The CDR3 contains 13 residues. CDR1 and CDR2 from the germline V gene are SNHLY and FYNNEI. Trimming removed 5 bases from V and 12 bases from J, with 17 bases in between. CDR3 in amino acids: CASSTYPGVHQHF. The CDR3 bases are TGTGCCAGCAGTACCTATCCCGGGGTTCACCAGCATTTT.

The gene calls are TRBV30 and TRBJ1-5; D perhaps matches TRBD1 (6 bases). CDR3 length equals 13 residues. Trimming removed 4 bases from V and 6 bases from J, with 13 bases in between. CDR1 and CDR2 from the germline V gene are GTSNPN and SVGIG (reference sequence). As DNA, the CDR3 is TGTGCCTGGAACAGGCTAGGGGGTCAGCCCCAGCATTTT. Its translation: CAWNRLGGQPQHF.

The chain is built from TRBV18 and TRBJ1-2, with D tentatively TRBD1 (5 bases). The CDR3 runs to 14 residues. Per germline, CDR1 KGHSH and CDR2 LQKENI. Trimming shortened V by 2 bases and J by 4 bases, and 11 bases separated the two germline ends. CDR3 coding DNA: TGTGCCAGCTCACCAGAGACAGAAGTCTATGGCTACACCTTC. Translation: CASSPETEVYGYTF.

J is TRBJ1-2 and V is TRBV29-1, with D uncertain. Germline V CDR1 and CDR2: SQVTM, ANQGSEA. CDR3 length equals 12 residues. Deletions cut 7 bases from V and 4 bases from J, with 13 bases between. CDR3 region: CSARHISYGYTF. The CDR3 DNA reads TGCAGCGCCCGACACATATCCTATGGCTACACCTTC.

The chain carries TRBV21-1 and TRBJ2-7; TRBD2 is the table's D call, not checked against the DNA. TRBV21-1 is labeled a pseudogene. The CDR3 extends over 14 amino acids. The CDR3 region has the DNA TGTGCCAGCGACCACAACAGGGAGGGGTACGAGCAGTACGTC. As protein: CASDHNREGYEQYV.

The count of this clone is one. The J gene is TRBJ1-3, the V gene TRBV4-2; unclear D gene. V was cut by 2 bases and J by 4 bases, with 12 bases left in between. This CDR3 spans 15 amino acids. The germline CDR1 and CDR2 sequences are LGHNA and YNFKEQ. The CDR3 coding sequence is TGTGCCAGCAGCCAACCGGGATCTAACGGAAACACCATATATTTT. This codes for CASSQPGSNGNTIYF.

This chain's CDR3 is CASSRDLEAFF. CDR3 DNA: TGTGCCAGCAGCCGAGACTTAGAAGCTTTCTTT. V gene TRBV7-6 combines with J gene TRBJ1-1; no clear D. Trimming took 5 bases from V and 8 from J, leaving 9 bases between them. The CDR3 sequence is 11 residues long. CDR1 and CDR2 from the germline V gene are SGHVS and FNYEAQ.

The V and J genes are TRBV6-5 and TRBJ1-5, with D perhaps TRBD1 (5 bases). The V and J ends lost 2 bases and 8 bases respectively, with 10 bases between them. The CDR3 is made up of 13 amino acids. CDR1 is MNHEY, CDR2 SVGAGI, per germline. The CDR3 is CASSYGRGEPQHF. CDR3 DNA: TGTGCCAGCAGTTACGGGAGGGGTGAGCCCCAGCATTTT.

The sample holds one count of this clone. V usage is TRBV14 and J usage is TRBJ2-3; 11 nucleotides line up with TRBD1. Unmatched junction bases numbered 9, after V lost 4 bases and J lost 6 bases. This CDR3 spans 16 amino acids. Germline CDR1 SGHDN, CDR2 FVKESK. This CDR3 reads CASSPPGTGGLDTQYF. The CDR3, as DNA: TGTGCCAGCAGCCCACCCGGGACAGGGGGATTGGATACGCAGTATTTT.

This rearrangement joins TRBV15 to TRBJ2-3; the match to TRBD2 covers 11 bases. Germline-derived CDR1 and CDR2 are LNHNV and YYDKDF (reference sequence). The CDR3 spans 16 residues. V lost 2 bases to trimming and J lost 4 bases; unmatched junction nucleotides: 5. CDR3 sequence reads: CATSRPTSGTPDTQYF. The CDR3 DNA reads TGTGCCACCAGCAGACCGACTAGCGGGACGCCAGATACGCAGTATTTT.

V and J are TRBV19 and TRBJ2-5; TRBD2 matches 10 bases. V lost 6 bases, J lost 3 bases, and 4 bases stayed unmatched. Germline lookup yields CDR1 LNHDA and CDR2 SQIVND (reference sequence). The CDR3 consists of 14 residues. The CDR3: CASRAGTSEETQYF. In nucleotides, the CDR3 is TGTGCCAGTAGAGCCGGGACTAGCGAAGAGACCCAGTACTTC.

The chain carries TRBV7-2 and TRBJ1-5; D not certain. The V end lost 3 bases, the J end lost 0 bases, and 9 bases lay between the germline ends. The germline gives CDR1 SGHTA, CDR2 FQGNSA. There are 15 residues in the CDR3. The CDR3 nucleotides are TGTGCCAGCAGCTTTTCACTCTATAGCAATCAGCCCCAGCATTTT. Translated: CASSFSLYSNQPQHF.

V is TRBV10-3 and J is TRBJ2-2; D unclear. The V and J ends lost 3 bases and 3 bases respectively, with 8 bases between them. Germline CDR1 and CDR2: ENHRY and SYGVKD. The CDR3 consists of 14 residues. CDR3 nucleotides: TGTGCCATCAGTGAAAGTAGAGACACCGGGGAGCTGTTTTTT. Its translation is CAISESRDTGELFF.